The 22 T cell receptor beta chains below come from one sample, sequenced in a study of blood T cell repertoires in COVID-19. TCRdb's table, derived via immunoSEQ multiplex PCR, lists solely in-frame clones and lacks some. This sample has some 300,000 clones, with around 88% found just once. The sample consisted of peripheral blood. All receptors come from a woman between 25 and 40 years old who had recovered from COVID-19.

The J gene is TRBJ2-3, the V gene TRBV7-2; 7 bases line up with TRBD2. The CDR3 is made up of 16 amino acids. V gave up 5 bases and J gave up 0 bases; unmatched junction bases: 8. Germline V gives CDR1 SGHTA, CDR2 FQGNSA. CDR3 DNA: TGTGCCAGCAGCGGGCGGGGGAGAATTAGCACAGATACGCAGTATTTT. Translated, it gives CASSGRGRISTDTQYF.

The rearrangement uses TRBV24-1 and TRBJ1-2; D perhaps matches TRBD1 (6 bases). CDR3 size: 14 residues. CDR1 is KGHDR and CDR2 is SFDVKD in the germline V gene. V was cut by 0 bases and J by 2 bases, with 6 bases left in between. The CDR3 loop is CATSDLGGNYGYTF. The DNA for the CDR3 is TGTGCCACCAGTGATTTGGGGGGCAACTATGGCTACACCTTC.

The V gene is TRBV28, the J gene TRBJ2-2, with D possibly being TRBD1 (6 bases). Germline CDR1 reads MDHEN; CDR2 reads SYDVKM. The V end was cut by 6 bases, the J end by 0 bases, with 11 bases between. This CDR3 spans 15 amino acids. This CDR3 is CASRSDRANTGELFF. CDR3 DNA: TGTGCCAGCAGGTCGGACAGAGCGAACACCGGGGAGCTGTTTTTT.

The chain employs TRBV7-8 and TRBJ2-5, with D possibly TRBD1 on 6 matching bases. The CDR3 has 14 amino acids. Trimming cost V 5 bases and J 7 bases, with 17 bases left between them. CDR1 is SGHVS, CDR2 FQNEAQ, per germline. DNA of the CDR3: TGTGCCAGCAGCGAAACAGGGACGCGTGGGACCCAGTACTTC. This sequence encodes CASSETGTRGTQYF.

The chain carries TRBV7-9 and TRBJ1-2; 10 bases are shared with TRBD1. CDR1 and CDR2 from the germline V gene are SEHNR and FQNEAQ (reference sequence). Trimming cost V 1 base and J 8 bases; bases outside gene matches: 1. CDR3 length equals 13 residues. CDR3 protein: CASSLETGGGYTF. DNA for the CDR3: TGTGCCAGCAGCTTAGAGACAGGGGGCGGCTACACCTTC. The variable domain in full, completed from reference TRBV7-9 and TRBJ1-2, reads DTGVSQNPRHKITKRGQNVTFRCDPISEHNRLYWYRQTLGQGPEFLTYFQNEAQLEKSRLLSDRFSAERPKGSFSTLEIQRTEQGDSAMYLCASSLETGGGYTFGSGTRLTVV.

This chain links TRBV7-2 with TRBJ1-1; TRBD1 matches at 9 bases. There are 16 residues in the CDR3. V dropped 3 bases and J dropped 2; count of bases not matched to a gene: 7. Germline loops: CDR1 SGHTA, CDR2 FQGNSA. CDR3 sequence reads: CASSLRGQGGNTEAFF. The CDR3 DNA reads TGTGCCAGCAGCTTGAGGGGACAGGGCGGAAACACTGAAGCTTTCTTT.

This chain uses TRBV15 with TRBJ1-6, with D tentatively TRBD1 (5 bases). Trimming took off 0 bases at V and 9 bases at J, with 9 bases between the two ends. The CDR3 loop spans 14 amino acids. The germline V gene has CDR1 LNHNV and CDR2 YYDKDF (reference sequence). CDR3 bases: TGTGCCACCAGCAGAGATCAAGGGGTTTCACCCCTCCACTTT. The encoded protein is CATSRDQGVSPLHF. Together with reference TRBV15 and TRBJ1-6, the CDR3 gives the full variable domain: DAMVIQNPRYQVTQFGKPVTLSCSQTLNHNVMYWYQQKSSQAPKLLFHYYDKDFNNEADTPDNFQSRRPNTSFCFLDIRSPGLGDTAMYLCATSRDQGVSPLHFGNGTRLTVT.

This rearrangement joins TRBV28 to TRBJ1-1, with a possible D match to TRBD1 (6 bases). Deletions cut 2 bases from V and 5 bases from J, with 18 bases between. The length of the CDR3 is 16 residues. Germline lookup yields CDR1 MDHEN and CDR2 SYDVKM. CDR3 region: CASSLKIVQGGTEAFF. In DNA, the CDR3 is TGTGCCAGCAGTTTAAAGATCGTACAGGGCGGAACTGAAGCTTTCTTT.

The chain carries TRBV4-2 and TRBJ2-5; 7 bases agree with TRBD2. The CDR3 is 13 residues long. Germline CDR1 is LGHNA and CDR2 is YNFKEQ. V dropped 0 bases and J dropped 7; count of bases not matched to a gene: 2. CDR3: CASSQDSGGTQYF. The CDR3, as DNA: TGTGCCAGCAGCCAAGATTCGGGAGGGACCCAGTACTTC.

The rearrangement uses TRBV6-2 or TRBV6-3 and TRBJ1-2; no definite D call. CDR1 and CDR2 from the germline V gene are MNHEY and SVGEGT. This CDR3 is built from 11 residues. Trimming took off 4 bases at V and 4 bases at J, with 4 bases between the two ends. CDR3 sequence reads: CASSFGYGYTF. CDR3 bases: TGTGCCAGCAGTTTCGGCTATGGCTACACCTTC.

Concerning this clone itself: This specimen includes other DNA sequences encoding the same CDR3. The rearrangement links TRBV5-4 to TRBJ2-6, with D maybe TRBD1 (5 bases). V lost 2 bases and J 1 base, leaving 7 bases between the germline ends. The germline V gene has CDR1 SGHNT and CDR2 YYREEE (reference sequence). CDR3 length: 15 amino acids. The CDR3 is CASSFSGSGANVLTF. CDR3 nucleotide sequence: TGTGCCAGCAGCTTTTCAGGGTCTGGGGCCAACGTCCTGACTTTC.

The chain employs TRBV6-5 and TRBJ1-6, with TRBD1 as a possible D gene (5 bases). Germline loops: CDR1 MNHEY, CDR2 SVGAGI. Trimming removed 6 bases at V and 6 bases at J, with 9 bases between. The length of the CDR3 is 13 residues. The CDR3 bases are TGTGCCAGCAGGGAGACAGTTAATTCACCCCTCCACTTT. Protein product: CASRETVNSPLHF.

Concerning this clone itself: Other DNA sequences of this sample code for an identical CDR3. The chain has TRBV27 and TRBJ2-2; D is ambiguous. Trimming pared 3 bases from V and 1 base from J, leaving 3 bases between. CDR1 and CDR2 (germline): MNHEY, SMNVEV (reference sequence). The CDR3 sequence is 13 residues long. For the CDR3, the DNA is TGTGCCAGCAGTTTTCAGAACACCGGGGAGCTGTTTTTT. Translating it yields CASSFQNTGELFF.

The chain combines TRBV5-5 with TRBJ1-2; a possible D gene is TRBD1 (5 bases). The germline CDR1 and CDR2 sequences are SGHKS and YYEKEE (reference sequence). The V end lost 3 bases, the J end lost 8 bases, and 17 bases lay between the germline ends. This CDR3 comprises 14 residues. CDR3 loop: CASSWITGVGGYTF. DNA for the CDR3: TGTGCCAGCAGCTGGATTACGGGGGTAGGAGGCTACACCTTC.

The chain has TRBV5-8 and TRBJ1-6, with TRBD1 matching over 9 bases. Looked up from germline, CDR1 is SGHTS and CDR2 is YDEGEE. The ends lost 5 bases at V and 12 bases at J; junction bases unmatched: 15. The CDR3 totals 16 residues. In DNA, the CDR3 is TGTGCCAGCAGTTTCACAGGGGGCCTTTTGCTTGAACCCCTCCACTTT. Amino acid sequence: CASSFTGGLLLEPLHF.

The CDR3 DNA reads TGTGCCAGCAGTGTACAGGGAGAGTGCTGGGAAGAGACCCAGTACTTC. Protein sequence: CASSVQGECWEETQYF. V and J are TRBV6-4 and TRBJ2-5; tentatively, D is TRBD1 (6 bases). Germline loops: CDR1 MRHNA, CDR2 SNTAGT. CDR3 length: 16 residues. Deletions cut 4 bases from V and 3 bases from J, with 18 bases between.

This chain joins TRBV16 and TRBJ1-1; 9 nucleotides line up with TRBD1. With V trimmed by 4 bases and J by 1 base, 4 bases remained unmatched. Germline-derived CDR1 and CDR2 are KGHSY and FQNENV. The CDR3 contains 15 residues. The CDR3 DNA is TGTGCCAGCAGCCTACAGGGGGCGAAGAACACTGAAGCTTTCTTT. Its protein is CASSLQGAKNTEAFF.

This clone was counted a single time. The genes are TRBV6-6 and TRBJ2-1, with TRBD2 identical over 11 bases. J gave up 8 bases and V 6 bases, and 12 bases lay outside the gene matches. CDR1 is MNHNY, CDR2 SVGAGI, per germline (reference sequence). This CDR3 region has 16 residues. DNA of the CDR3: TGTGCCAGCAGACCTCTAGCGGGGGGCCTCCTTCATGAGCAGTTCTTC. Protein product: CASRPLAGGLLHEQFF.

The chain combines TRBV6-5 with TRBJ2-7, with D hard to call. Germline assignment: CDR1 MNHEY and CDR2 SVGAGI. The CDR3 has 15 amino acids. V lost 2 bases to trimming and J lost 0 bases, with 11 bases between them. CDR3: CASSYTSESSYEQYF. In DNA form, the CDR3 reads TGTGCCAGCAGTTACACCAGCGAGAGCTCCTACGAGCAGTACTTC.

This clone was counted only a few times. V is TRBV2 and J is TRBJ2-7; 8 bases are a match to TRBD2. Germline V gene lookup returns CDR1 SNHLY and CDR2 FYNNEI. The junction had 5 bases not matched to a gene; V was cut back by 7 bases and J by 6 bases. The CDR3 sequence is 12 residues long. The DNA of the CDR3 is TGTGCCAGCATGTTCGGGGGGGGCGAGCAGTACTTC. Its protein is CASMFGGGEQYF.

The chain joins TRBV9 to TRBJ2-7; D unclear. The CDR3 length is 13 residues. CDR1 and CDR2 (germline): SGDLS, YYNGEE. V lost 0 bases and J 2 bases, leaving 6 bases between the germline ends. CDR3 protein: CASSVDPTYEQYF. CDR3 coding DNA: TGTGCCAGCAGCGTAGATCCAACCTACGAGCAGTACTTC.

The gene calls are TRBV28 and TRBJ2-7; 9 bases map to TRBD1. V shed 0 bases, J shed 2 bases, and the junction held 2 bases outside the gene matches. The CDR3 loop spans 15 amino acids. Germline lookup yields CDR1 MDHEN and CDR2 SYDVKM. This CDR3 is CASSLWTGGAYEQYF. For the CDR3, the DNA is TGTGCCAGCAGTTTATGGACAGGGGGAGCCTACGAGCAGTACTTC.